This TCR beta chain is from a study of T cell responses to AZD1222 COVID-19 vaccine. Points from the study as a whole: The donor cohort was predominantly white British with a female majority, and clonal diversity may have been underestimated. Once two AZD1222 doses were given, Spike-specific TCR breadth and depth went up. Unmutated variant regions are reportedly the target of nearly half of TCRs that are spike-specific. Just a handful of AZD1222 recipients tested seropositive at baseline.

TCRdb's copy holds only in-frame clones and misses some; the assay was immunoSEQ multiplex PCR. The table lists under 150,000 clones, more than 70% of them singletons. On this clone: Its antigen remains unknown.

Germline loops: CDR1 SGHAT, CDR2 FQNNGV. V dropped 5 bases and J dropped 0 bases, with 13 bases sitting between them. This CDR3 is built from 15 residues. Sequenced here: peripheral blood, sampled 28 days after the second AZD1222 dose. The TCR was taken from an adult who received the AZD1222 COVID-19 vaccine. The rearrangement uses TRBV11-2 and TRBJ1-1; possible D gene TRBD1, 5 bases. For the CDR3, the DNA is TGTGCCAGCAGCGGGGGACTGGGCATGAACACTGAAGCTTTCTTT. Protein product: CASSGGLGMNTEAFF.